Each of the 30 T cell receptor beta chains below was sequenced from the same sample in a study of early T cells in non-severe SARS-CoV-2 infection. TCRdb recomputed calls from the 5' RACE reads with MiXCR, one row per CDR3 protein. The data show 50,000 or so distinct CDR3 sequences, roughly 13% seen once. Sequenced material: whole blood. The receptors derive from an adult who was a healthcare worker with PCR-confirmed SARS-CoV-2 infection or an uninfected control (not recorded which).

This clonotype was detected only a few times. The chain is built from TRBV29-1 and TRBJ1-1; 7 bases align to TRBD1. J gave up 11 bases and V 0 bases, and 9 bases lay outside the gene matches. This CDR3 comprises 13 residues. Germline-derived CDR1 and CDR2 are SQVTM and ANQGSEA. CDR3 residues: CSVEDRSRGRAFF. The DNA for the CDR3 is TGCAGCGTTGAAGATCGATCCAGGGGGAGGGCTTTCTTT.

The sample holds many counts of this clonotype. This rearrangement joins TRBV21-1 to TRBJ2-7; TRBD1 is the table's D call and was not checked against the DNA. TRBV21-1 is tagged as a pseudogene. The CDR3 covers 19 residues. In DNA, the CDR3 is TGTGCCAGCAGCAAAGAGCAGGACAGGCGACCTCTTAGCTCCTACGAGCAGTACTTC. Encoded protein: CASSKEQDRRPLSSYEQYF.

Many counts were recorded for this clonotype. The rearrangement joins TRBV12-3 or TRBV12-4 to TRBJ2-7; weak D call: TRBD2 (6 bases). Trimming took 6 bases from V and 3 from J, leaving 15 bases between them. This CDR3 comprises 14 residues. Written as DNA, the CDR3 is TGTGCCAGCAGAAGCCGGGACTCTCTCTACGAGCAGTACTTC. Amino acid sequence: CASRSRDSLYEQYF.

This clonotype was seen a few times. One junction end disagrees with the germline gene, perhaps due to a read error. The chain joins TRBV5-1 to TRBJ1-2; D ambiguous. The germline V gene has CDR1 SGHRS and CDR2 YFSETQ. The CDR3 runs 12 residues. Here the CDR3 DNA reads TGCGCCAGCAGCCTGGAGGGTTTGAGACCCTTCTTC. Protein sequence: CASSLEGLRPFF.

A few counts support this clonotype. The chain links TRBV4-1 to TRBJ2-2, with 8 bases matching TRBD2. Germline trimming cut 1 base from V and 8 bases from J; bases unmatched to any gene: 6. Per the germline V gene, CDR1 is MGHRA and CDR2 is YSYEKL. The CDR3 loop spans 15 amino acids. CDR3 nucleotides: TGCGCCAGCAGCCAAGTTAGCGGGGTTTCAGGGGAGCTGTTTTTT. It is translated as CASSQVSGVSGELFF.

The CDR3 DNA reads TGTGCCAGCATCATCGAAGTGAACACTGAAGCTTTCTTT. Protein: CASIIEVNTEAFF. The V call is TRBV2, the J call TRBJ1-1; D uncertain. Germline loops: CDR1 SNHLY, CDR2 FYNNEI. V lost 7 bases to trimming and J lost 0 bases, with 9 bases between them. The CDR3 has 13 residues.

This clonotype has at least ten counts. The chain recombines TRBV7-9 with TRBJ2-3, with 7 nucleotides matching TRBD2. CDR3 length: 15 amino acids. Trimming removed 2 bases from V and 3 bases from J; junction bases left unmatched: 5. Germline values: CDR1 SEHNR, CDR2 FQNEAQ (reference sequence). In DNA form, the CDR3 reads TGTGCCAGCAGCTTAATCCTAGCGGAGACAGATACGCAGTATTTT. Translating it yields CASSLILAETDTQYF.

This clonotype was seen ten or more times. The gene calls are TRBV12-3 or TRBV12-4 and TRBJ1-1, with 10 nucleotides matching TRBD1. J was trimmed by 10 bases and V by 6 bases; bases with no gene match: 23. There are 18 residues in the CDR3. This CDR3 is CASSEWVGDSGQGLGAFF. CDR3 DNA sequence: TGTGCCAGCAGCGAATGGGTCGGGGATTCGGGACAGGGGTTAGGAGCTTTCTTT.

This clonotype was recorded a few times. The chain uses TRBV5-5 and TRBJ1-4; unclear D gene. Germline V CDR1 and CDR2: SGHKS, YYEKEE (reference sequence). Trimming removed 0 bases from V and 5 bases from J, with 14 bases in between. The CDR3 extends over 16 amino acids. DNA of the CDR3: TGTGCCAGCAGCTTGGCCCGGGTCCAACTGAATGAAAAACTGTTTTTT. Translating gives CASSLARVQLNEKLFF.

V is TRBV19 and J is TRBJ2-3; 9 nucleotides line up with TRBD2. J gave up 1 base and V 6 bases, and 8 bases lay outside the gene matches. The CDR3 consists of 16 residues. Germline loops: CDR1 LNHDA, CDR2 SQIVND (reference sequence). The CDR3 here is CASSRGLAIRTDTQYF. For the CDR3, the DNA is TGTGCCAGTAGCCGTGGACTAGCGATCCGCACAGATACGCAGTATTTT.

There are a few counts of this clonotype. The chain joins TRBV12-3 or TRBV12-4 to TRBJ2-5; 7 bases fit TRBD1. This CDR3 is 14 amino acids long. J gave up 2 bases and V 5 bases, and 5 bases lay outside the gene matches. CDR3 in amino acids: CASSPRRGQETQYF. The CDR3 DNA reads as TGTGCCAGCAGTCCCCGCAGGGGGCAAGAGACCCAGTACTTC.

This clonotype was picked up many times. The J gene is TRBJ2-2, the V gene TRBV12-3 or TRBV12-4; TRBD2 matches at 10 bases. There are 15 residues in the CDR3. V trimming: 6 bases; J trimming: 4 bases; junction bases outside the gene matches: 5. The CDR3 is CASSLLAGSTGELFF. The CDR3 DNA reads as TGTGCCAGCAGCCTACTAGCGGGGAGCACCGGGGAGCTGTTTTTT.

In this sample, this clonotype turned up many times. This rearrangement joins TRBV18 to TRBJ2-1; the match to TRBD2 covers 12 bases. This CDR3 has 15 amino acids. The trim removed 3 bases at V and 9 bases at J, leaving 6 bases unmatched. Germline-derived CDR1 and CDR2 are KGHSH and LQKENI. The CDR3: CASSPPSGRAGEQFF. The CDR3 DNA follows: TGTGCCAGCTCACCCCCTAGCGGGAGGGCAGGTGAGCAGTTCTTC.

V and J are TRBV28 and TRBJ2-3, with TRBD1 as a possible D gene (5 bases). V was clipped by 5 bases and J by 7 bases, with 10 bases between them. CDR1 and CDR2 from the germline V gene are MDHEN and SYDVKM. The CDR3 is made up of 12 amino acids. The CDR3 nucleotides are TGTGCCAGCAGTCCGAGACAGAATACGCAGTATTTT. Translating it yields CASSPRQNTQYF.

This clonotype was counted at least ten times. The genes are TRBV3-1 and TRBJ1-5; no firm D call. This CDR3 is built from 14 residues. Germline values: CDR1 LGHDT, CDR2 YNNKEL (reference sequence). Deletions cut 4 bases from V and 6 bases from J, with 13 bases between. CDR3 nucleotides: TGTGCCAGCAGCCTCAGTGCTGAGGGTCAGCCCCAGCATTTT. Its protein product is CASSLSAEGQPQHF.

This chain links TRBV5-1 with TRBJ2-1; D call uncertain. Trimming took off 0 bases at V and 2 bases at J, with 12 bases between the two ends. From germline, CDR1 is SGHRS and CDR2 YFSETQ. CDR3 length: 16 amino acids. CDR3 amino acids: CASSLDRQSTYNEQFF. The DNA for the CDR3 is TGCGCCAGCAGCTTGGACAGACAATCAACCTACAATGAGCAGTTCTTC.

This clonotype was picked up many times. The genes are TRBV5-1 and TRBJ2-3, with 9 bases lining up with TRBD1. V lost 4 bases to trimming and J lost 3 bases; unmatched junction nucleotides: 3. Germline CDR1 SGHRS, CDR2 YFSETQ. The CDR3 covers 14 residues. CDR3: CASSTGTGTDTQYF. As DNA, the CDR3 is TGCGCCAGCAGCACCGGGACAGGGACAGATACGCAGTATTTT.

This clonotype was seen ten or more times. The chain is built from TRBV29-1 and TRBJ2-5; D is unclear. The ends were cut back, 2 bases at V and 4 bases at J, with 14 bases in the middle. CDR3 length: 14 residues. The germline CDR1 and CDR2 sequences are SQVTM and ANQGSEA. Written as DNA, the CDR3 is TGCAGCGTTGAATCACAGAGCAAGGGAGAGACCCAGTACTTC. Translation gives CSVESQSKGETQYF.

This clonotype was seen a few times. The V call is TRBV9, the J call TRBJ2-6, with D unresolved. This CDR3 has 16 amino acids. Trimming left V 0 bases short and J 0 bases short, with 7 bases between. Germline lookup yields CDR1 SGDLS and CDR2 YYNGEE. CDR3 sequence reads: CASSVGSLSGANVLTF. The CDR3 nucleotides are TGTGCCAGCAGCGTAGGATCCCTCTCTGGGGCCAACGTCCTGACTTTC. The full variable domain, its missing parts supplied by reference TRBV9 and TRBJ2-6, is DSGVTQTPKHLITATGQRVTLRCSPRSGDLSVYWYQQSLDQGLQFLIQYYNGEERAKGNILERFSAQQFPDLHSELNLSSLELGDSALYFCASSVGSLSGANVLTFGAGSRLTVL.

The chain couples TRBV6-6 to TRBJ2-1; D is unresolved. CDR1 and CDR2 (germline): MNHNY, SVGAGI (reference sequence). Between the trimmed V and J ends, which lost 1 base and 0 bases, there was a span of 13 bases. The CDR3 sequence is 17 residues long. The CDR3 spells CASSYFGTPSSYNEQFF. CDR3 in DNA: TGTGCCAGCAGTTACTTTGGAACCCCCAGCTCCTACAATGAGCAGTTCTTC.

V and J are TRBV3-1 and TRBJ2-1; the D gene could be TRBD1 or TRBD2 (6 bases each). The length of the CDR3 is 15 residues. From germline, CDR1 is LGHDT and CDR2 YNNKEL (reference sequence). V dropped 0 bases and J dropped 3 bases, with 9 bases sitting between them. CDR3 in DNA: TGTGCCAGCAGCCAAGACAGGGGAGGCTACAATGAGCAGTTCTTC. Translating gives CASSQDRGGYNEQFF.

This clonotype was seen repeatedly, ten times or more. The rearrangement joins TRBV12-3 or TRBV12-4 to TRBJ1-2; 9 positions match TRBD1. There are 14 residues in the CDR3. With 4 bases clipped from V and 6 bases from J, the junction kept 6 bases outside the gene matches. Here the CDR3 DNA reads TGTGCCAGCAGTTCCCAACAGGGGGCGGATGGCTACACCTTC. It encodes CASSSQQGADGYTF.

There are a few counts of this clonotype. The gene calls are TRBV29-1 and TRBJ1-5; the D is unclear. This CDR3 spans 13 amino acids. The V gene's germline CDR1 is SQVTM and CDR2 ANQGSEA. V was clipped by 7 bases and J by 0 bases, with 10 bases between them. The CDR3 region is CSAAERSNQPQHF. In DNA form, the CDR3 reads TGCAGCGCTGCCGAGCGTAGCAATCAGCCCCAGCATTTT.

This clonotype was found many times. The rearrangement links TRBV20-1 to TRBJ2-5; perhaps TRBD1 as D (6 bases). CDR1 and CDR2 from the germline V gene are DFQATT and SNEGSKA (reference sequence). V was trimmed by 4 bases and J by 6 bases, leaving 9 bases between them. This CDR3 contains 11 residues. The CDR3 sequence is CSATDRKTQYF. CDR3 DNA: TGCAGTGCTACAGACAGGAAGACCCAGTACTTC.

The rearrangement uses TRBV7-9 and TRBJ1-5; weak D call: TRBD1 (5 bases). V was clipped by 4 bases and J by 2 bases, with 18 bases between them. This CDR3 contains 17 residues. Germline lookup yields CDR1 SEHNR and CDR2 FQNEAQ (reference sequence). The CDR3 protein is CASSSPGGEAGNQPQHF. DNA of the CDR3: TGTGCCAGCAGCTCGCCAGGAGGGGAAGCGGGCAATCAGCCCCAGCATTTT.

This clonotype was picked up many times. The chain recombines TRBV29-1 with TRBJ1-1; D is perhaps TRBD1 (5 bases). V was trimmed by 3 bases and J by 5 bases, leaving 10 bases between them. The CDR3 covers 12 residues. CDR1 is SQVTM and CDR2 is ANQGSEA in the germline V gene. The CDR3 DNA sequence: TGCAGCGTTGATGACAGCAGAACTGAAGCTTTCTTT. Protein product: CSVDDSRTEAFF.

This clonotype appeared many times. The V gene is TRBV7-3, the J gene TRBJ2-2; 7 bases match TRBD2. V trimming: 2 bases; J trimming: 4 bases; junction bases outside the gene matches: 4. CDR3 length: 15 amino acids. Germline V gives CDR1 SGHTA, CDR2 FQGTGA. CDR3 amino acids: CASSLAGVGTGELFF. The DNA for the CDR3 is TGTGCCAGCAGCTTAGCGGGAGTGGGCACCGGGGAGCTGTTTTTT. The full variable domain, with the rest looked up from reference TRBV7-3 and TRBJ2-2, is GAGVSQTPSNKVTEKGKYVELRCDPISGHTALYWYRQSLGQGPEFLIYFQGTGAADDSGLPNDRFFAVRPEGSVSTLKIQRTERGDSAVYLCASSLAGVGTGELFFGEGSRLTVL.

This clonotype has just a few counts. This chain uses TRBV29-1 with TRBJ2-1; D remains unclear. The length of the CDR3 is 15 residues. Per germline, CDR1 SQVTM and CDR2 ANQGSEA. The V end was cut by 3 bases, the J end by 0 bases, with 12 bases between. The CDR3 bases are TGCAGCGTTGAGCCCCAGACGAGCTCCTACAATGAGCAGTTCTTC. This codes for CSVEPQTSSYNEQFF.

The DNA of the CDR3 is TGCGCCAGCAGCCAAGGAGTCACAGATACGCAGTATTTT. Its protein is CASSQGVTDTQYF. The chain combines TRBV5-1 with TRBJ2-3; D is uncertain. The V end was cut by 4 bases, the J end by 2 bases, with 8 bases between. This CDR3 comprises 13 residues. Germline V gene data show CDR1 as SGHRS and CDR2 as YFSETQ.

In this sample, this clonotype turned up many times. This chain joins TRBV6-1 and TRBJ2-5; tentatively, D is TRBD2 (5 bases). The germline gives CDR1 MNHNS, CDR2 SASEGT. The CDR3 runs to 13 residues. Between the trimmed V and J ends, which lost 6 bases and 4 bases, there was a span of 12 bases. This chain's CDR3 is CASRLGIGETQYF. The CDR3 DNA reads TGTGCCAGCAGACTAGGGATAGGAGAGACCCAGTACTTC.